This T cell receptor beta chain was observed in a study of tumor-infiltrating lymphocytes in localized non-small cell lung cancer. The overall study: Several tumor histologies, both smoking statuses, and some post-neoadjuvant chemotherapy samples were included.

This clone was picked up one time. Its specificity is unknown. Study observations and caveats: Tumor T-cell fraction from TCR sequencing was not associated with recurrence-free survival (p = 0.61).

Generated by immunoSEQ multiplex PCR, the TCRdb table keeps only in-frame clones and is missing some. Of roughly 14,000 clones listed, more than 65% are singletons. V gave up 4 bases and J gave up 5 bases, with 11 bases separating them. CDR1 and CDR2 from the germline V gene are LGHNA and YSLEER. CDR3 length equals 13 residues. The sequence came from a human donor with non-small cell lung cancer. This chain links TRBV4-3 with TRBJ1-2, with D hard to call. Sequenced: lung tumor tissue. CDR3 bases: TGCGCCAGCAGCCCCGCAGGCGAATATGGCTACACCTTC. It codes for CASSPAGEYGYTF.